This TCR beta chain was captured by sequencing in a study of blood T cell repertoires in COVID-19. Deletions cut 2 bases from V and 0 bases from J, with 9 bases between. The germline V gene encodes CDR1 SGHTA and CDR2 FQGTGA. The CDR3 is made up of 15 amino acids. TCRdb keeps only in-frame clones here, not all; method: immunoSEQ multiplex PCR. The sample includes under 200,000 clones, roughly nine tenths of them seen just once. The sample was PBMCs or T cells enriched from blood (not recorded which). This receptor was obtained from a woman aged 45-60 years who had recovered from COVID-19. The chain combines TRBV7-3 with TRBJ2-3; weak D call: TRBD2 (5 bases). CDR3 nucleotide sequence: TGTGCCAGCAGCTTAGAAGGGAGAAGCACAGATACGCAGTATTTT. Amino acids: CASSLEGRSTDTQYF.